This T cell receptor beta chain is drawn from a study of human T cells and chemical hapten exposure. Study-level background: The sensitizing agent was 2% DPC, placed on about 2 cm by about 2 cm of upper inner arm skin. Findings and limits, study-wide: Each of the donors had alopecia, so their immune responses may not resemble those of healthy people. Significantly greater numbers of large CDR3 similarity clusters came from expanded TCRs than from controls.

This clonotype was counted a few times. The antigen remains unidentified. Germline V gene lookup returns CDR1 MDHEN and CDR2 SYDVKM. The CDR3 contains 13 residues. Trimming took 5 bases from V and 6 from J, leaving 13 bases between them. MiXCR, applied by TCRdb to the RACE reads, yields one record per CDR3 protein. The sample has some 42,000 distinct CDR3 sequences, more than 8.5% seen once. Indicated time point: patch test 2, 6 weeks after DPC sensitization. This sample's treatment: therapeutic diphenylcyclopropenone sensitization with weekly scalp DPC. The clonotype originates from a woman in her forties with alopecia areata. Some clones in this sample may be carry-over from other donors' samples. V gene TRBV28 combines with J gene TRBJ1-2; perhaps TRBD1 as D (6 bases). Source: whole blood, taken in connection with sensitization to the hapten diphenylcyclopropenone (DPC). The CDR3: CASSPQGGDGYTF. The CDR3 nucleotides are TGTGCCAGCAGTCCCCAAGGGGGGGATGGCTACACCTTC.